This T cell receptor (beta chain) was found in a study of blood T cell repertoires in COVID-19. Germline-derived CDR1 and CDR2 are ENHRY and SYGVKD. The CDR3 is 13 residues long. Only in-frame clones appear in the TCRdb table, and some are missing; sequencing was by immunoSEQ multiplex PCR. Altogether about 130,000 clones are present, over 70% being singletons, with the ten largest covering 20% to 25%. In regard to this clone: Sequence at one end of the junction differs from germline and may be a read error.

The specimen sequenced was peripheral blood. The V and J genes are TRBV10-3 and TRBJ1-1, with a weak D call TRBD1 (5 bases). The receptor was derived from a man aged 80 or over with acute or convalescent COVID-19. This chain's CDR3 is CAIGDSQNTEAFF. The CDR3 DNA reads TGTGCCATCGGTGACAGTCAGAACACTGAAGCTTTCTTT.